These 9 T cell receptor beta chains originate from one sample sequenced in a study of PD-1 blockade in classical Hodgkin lymphoma. Brentuximab vedotin exposure varied among the patients, all of whom had relapsed after autologous stem cell transplantation. TCRdb keeps only in-frame clones here, not all; method: immunoSEQ multiplex PCR. This table has 15,000 or so clones, approximately 72% appearing once. The sample in question was peripheral blood mononuclear cells (PBMCs), obtained at baseline. The source is a human donor with classical Hodgkin lymphoma.

The chain carries TRBV4-2 and TRBJ1-5; D is unresolved. Germline CDR1 is LGHNA and CDR2 is YNFKEQ. V shed 1 base and J shed 2 bases, with 9 bases lying between them. This CDR3 is built from 15 residues. CDR3 in amino acids: CASSQGGVGNQPQHF. The CDR3 DNA is TGTGCCAGCAGCCAAGGGGGAGTTGGCAATCAGCCCCAGCATTTT.

By share of the sample, this clone is large. The V gene is TRBV27, the J gene TRBJ1-1; no reliable D call. The ends were cut back, 2 bases at V and 3 bases at J, with 10 bases in the middle. Germline-derived CDR1 and CDR2 are MNHEY and SMNVEV (reference sequence). This CDR3 is 14 amino acids long. The CDR3 is CASSLALRYTEAFF. The CDR3 DNA reads as TGTGCCAGCAGTTTAGCTCTGAGATACACTGAAGCTTTCTTT.

The CDR3 region is CASSFLAGGANTGELFF. DNA for the CDR3: TGTGCCAGCAGCTTTCTAGCGGGAGGTGCGAACACCGGGGAGCTGTTTTTT. This chain joins TRBV13 and TRBJ2-2, with 11 bases fitting TRBD2. Per the germline V gene, CDR1 is PRHDT and CDR2 is FYEKMQ (reference sequence). The ends lost 3 bases at V and 0 bases at J; junction bases unmatched: 3. This CDR3 spans 17 amino acids.

V usage is TRBV19 and J usage is TRBJ1-2; D call uncertain. This CDR3 is built from 14 residues. Germline V lookup: CDR1 LNHDA, CDR2 SQIVND (reference sequence). V was pared by 10 bases and J by 6 bases, with 21 bases between. The CDR3 nucleotides are TGTGCCACCACGACCTTTGTGGGATTTGATGGCTACACCTTC. It yields the protein CATTTFVGFDGYTF.

In nucleotides, the CDR3 is TGTGCCTGGAGTGTAAGCATTGAAGCTTTCTTT. This encodes CAWSVSIEAFF. The chain links TRBV30 to TRBJ1-1; D gene unclear. The CDR3 has 11 amino acids. Trimming took 0 bases from V and 7 from J, leaving 6 bases between them. The germline CDR1 and CDR2 sequences are GTSNPN and SVGIG (reference sequence).

The CDR3 nucleotides are TGTGCCAGCAGCGTCGTAGGGGGTAACAATCAGCCCCAGCATTTT. Amino acid sequence: CASSVVGGNNQPQHF. V and J are TRBV7-2 and TRBJ1-5, with a weak D call TRBD1 (6 bases). The germline V and J ends were trimmed by 5 bases and 3 bases, with 14 bases remaining between them. This CDR3 spans 15 amino acids. Germline loops: CDR1 SGHTA, CDR2 FQGNSA.

This rearrangement joins TRBV27 to TRBJ2-5; D tentatively reads TRBD1 or TRBD2 (5 bases each). V was shortened by 6 bases and J by 1 base, with 12 bases between the two germline ends. The germline V gene encodes CDR1 MNHEY and CDR2 SMNVEV (reference sequence). CDR3 length equals 14 residues. The CDR3 reads CASRLGAFQETQYF. CDR3 nucleotides: TGTGCCAGCAGGCTCGGGGCGTTCCAAGAGACCCAGTACTTC.

The rearrangement uses TRBV11-2 and TRBJ2-1; 9 bases fit TRBD2. Unmatched junction bases numbered 14, after V lost 5 bases and J lost 3 bases. Germline assignment: CDR1 SGHAT and CDR2 FQNNGV. The CDR3 length is 18 residues. The CDR3 loop is CASSLSSLAGVVYNEQFF. The DNA for the CDR3 is TGTGCCAGCAGCCTGTCCTCCTTAGCGGGGGTAGTCTACAATGAGCAGTTCTTC. The variable domain in full, with the rest retrieved from reference TRBV11-2 and TRBJ2-1, is EAGVAQSPRYKIIEKRQSVAFWCNPISGHATLYWYQQILGQGPKLLIQFQNNGVVDDSQLPKDRFSAERLKGVDSTLKIQPAKLEDSAVYLCASSLSSLAGVVYNEQFFGPGTRLTVL.

This clone has just a few counts. CDR3 loop: CAWSVLDRGATNEKLFF. As DNA, the CDR3 is TGTGCCTGGAGTGTACTTGACAGGGGGGCAACTAATGAAAAACTGTTTTTT. The J gene is TRBJ1-4, the V gene TRBV30; 9 bases are shared with TRBD1. The CDR3 runs 17 residues. V shed 0 bases, J shed 0 bases, and the junction held 5 bases outside the gene matches. Germline assignment: CDR1 GTSNPN and CDR2 SVGIG (reference sequence).